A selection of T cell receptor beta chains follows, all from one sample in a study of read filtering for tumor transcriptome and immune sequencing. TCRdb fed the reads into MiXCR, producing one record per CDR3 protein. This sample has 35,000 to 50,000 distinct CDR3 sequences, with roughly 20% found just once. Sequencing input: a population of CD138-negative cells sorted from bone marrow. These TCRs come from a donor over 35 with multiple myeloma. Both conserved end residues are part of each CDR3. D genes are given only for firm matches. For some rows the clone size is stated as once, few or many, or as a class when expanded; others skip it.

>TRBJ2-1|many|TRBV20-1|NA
CSGEGFGNEQFF
TGCAGTGGTGAGGGCTTTGGCAATGAGCAGTTCTTC
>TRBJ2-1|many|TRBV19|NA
CASSRLPPEQFF
TGTGCCAGTAGTCGCTTGCCTCCGGAGCAGTTCTTC
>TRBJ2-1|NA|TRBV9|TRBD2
CAGSVGLGLAGEDNEQFF
TGTGCCGGCAGCGTAGGTCTGGGACTAGCGGGAGAAGACAATGAGCAGTTCTTC
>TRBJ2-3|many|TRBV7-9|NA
CASSRASGDGDTQYF
TGTGCCAGCAGCCGCGCTTCAGGCGACGGAGATACGCAGTATTTT
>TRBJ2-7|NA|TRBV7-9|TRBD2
CASSWTSGSYEQYF
TGTGCCAGCAGCTGGACTAGCGGGAGCTACGAGCAGTACTTC
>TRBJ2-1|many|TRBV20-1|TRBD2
CSAIHPGGSSYNEQFF
TGCAGTGCTATTCATCCCGGCGGGAGCTCCTACAATGAGCAGTTCTTC
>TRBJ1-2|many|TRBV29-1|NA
CSAKTGLYGYTF
TGCAGCGCCAAGACAGGTCTCTATGGCTACACCTTC
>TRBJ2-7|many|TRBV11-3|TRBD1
CASSSRDRGLEQYF
TGTGCCAGCAGCTCCCGGGACAGGGGTTTGGAGCAGTACTTC
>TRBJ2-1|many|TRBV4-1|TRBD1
CASSQVWTGYNEQFF
TGCGCCAGCAGCCAAGTCTGGACAGGTTACAATGAGCAGTTCTTC
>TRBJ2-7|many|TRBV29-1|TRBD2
CSVATSGMKYEQYF
TGCAGCGTTGCGACTAGCGGGATGAAGTACGAGCAGTACTTC